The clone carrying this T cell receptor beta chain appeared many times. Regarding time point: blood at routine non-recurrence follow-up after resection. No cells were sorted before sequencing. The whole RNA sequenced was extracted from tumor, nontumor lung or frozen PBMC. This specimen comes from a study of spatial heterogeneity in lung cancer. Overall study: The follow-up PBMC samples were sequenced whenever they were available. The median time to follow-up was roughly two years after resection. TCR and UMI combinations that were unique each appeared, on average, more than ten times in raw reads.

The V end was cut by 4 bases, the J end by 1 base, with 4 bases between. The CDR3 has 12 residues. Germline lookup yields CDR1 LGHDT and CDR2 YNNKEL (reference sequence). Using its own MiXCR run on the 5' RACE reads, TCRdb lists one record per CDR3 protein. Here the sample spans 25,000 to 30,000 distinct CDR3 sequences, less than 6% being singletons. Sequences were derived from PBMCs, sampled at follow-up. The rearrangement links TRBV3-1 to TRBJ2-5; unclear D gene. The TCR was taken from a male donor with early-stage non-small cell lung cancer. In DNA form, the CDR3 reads TGTGCCAGCAGCCCCACCCAAGAGACCCAGTACTTC. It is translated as CASSPTQETQYF.